One sample yielded the 11 T cell receptor beta chains listed below, sequenced in a study of kidney transplant recipient with SARS-CoV-2 infection. One entry per CDR3 protein, called by TCRdb with MiXCR from the reads. This repertoire shows 200,000 to 250,000 distinct CDR3 sequences, around 28% found once; its top ten account for nearly 7.5%. Sequences were derived from a blood sample, sampled at baseline and between days 110 and 120 from a kidney transplant recipient. These receptors were obtained from a male patient in his thirties who had COVID-19 and was a kidney transplant recipient. Part of the T cell pool may stem from the graft donor.

The J gene is TRBJ1-1, the V gene TRBV29-1; 12 bases fit TRBD1. The V gene end was trimmed by 4 bases and the J gene end by 2 bases; junction bases not matched to a gene: 2. The CDR3 consists of 14 residues. Germline V gene lookup returns CDR1 SQVTM and CDR2 ANQGSEA. In DNA, the CDR3 is TGCAGCGTTGTTGGGACAGGGGGCAACACTGAAGCTTTCTTT. This encodes CSVVGTGGNTEAFF.

This clonotype was observed a handful of times. This sequence joins TRBV18 and TRBJ1-1; 9 bases match TRBD1. After removal of 5 bases from V and 4 bases from J, the junction contained 8 bases not matched to a gene. Germline V CDR1 and CDR2: KGHSH, LQKENI. The CDR3 spans 15 residues. This CDR3 reads CASSANRGRVTEAFF. CDR3 nucleotide sequence: TGTGCCAGCTCAGCAAACAGGGGGCGAGTCACTGAAGCTTTCTTT.

The table lists this clonotype with a few counts. This chain connects TRBV6-2 or TRBV6-3 to TRBJ2-5; 10 bases match TRBD1. Trimming at V came to 6 bases and at J to 3 bases, leaving 7 bases not matched to a gene. Germline-derived CDR1 and CDR2 are MNHEY and SVGEGT. The CDR3 has 15 amino acids. Here the CDR3 reads CASSLGQGVEETQYF. The CDR3 DNA is TGTGCCAGCAGCCTCGGACAGGGGGTCGAAGAGACCCAGTACTTC.

This clonotype showed up many times. The J gene is TRBJ2-2, the V gene TRBV3-1, with D unresolved. The germline V and J ends were trimmed by 5 bases and 5 bases, with 24 bases remaining between them. The CDR3 has 18 amino acids. Per the germline V gene, CDR1 is LGHDT and CDR2 is YNNKEL (reference sequence). CDR3 amino acids: CASSRAGPISGLTGELFF. The CDR3 DNA is TGTGCCAGCAGCAGGGCTGGTCCCATTTCAGGCTTGACCGGGGAGCTGTTTTTT. Full variable domain (rest looked up from reference TRBV3-1 and TRBJ2-2): DTAVSQTPKYLVTQMGNDKSIKCEQNLGHDTMYWYKQDSKKFLKIMFSYNNKELIINETVPNRFSPKSPDKAHLNLHINSLELGDSAVYFCASSRAGPISGLTGELFFGEGSRLTVL.

Turning to this clonotype: A much larger clone lies a single base off, so this may be a read error. This chain joins TRBV6-5 and TRBJ1-2; no reliable D call. The germline CDR1 and CDR2 sequences are MNHEY and SVGAGI. The length of the CDR3 is 17 residues. Here the CDR3 reads CAGSALVGGRKTYGYTF. The CDR3 region has the DNA TGTGCCGGCAGTGCATTGGTAGGTGGGAGAAAGACCTATGGCTACACCTTC.

This clonotype was seen at least ten times. The rearrangement joins TRBV7-8 to TRBJ1-2; D is undetermined. V lost 7 bases to trimming and J lost 4 bases, with 25 bases between them. Germline assignment: CDR1 SGHVS and CDR2 FQNEAQ. The CDR3 is 17 amino acids. CDR3 loop: CASNTDQFTRKTYGYTF. The CDR3 region has the DNA TGTGCCAGCAACACAGACCAGTTTACCCGAAAGACCTATGGCTACACCTTC.

The chain links TRBV11-2 to TRBJ2-5; D is uncertain. This CDR3 spans 15 amino acids. Trimming left V 1 base short and J 1 base short, with 10 bases between. Looked up from germline, CDR1 is SGHAT and CDR2 is FQNNGV. The CDR3 protein is CASSLATLAQETQYF. The CDR3 DNA reads TGTGCCAGCAGCTTAGCGACTCTCGCCCAAGAGACCCAGTACTTC.

At least ten counts were recorded for this clonotype. V and J are TRBV12-5 and TRBJ2-6, with a tentative D call TRBD1 (5 bases). The CDR3 consists of 18 residues. Germline V gene data show CDR1 as LGHNT and CDR2 as FRNRAP. The ends were cut back, 5 bases at V and 5 bases at J, with 22 bases in the middle. In nucleotides, the CDR3 is TGTGCTAGTGGTCGCCCCAGTGCAGGACAAAGTCGGGCCAACGTCCTGACTTTC. Protein sequence: CASGRPSAGQSRANVLTF.

The chain couples TRBV20-1 to TRBJ2-2, with D possibly TRBD1 on 5 matching bases. With 1 base removed from V and 6 bases from J, the gap between germline ends came to 12 bases. CDR1 is DFQATT, CDR2 SNEGSKA, per germline (reference sequence). CDR3 size: 14 residues. CDR3 protein: CSARVAQGPGELFF. The CDR3 region has the DNA TGCAGTGCTAGAGTTGCCCAGGGCCCCGGGGAGCTGTTTTTT.

This clonotype showed up many times. The chain recombines TRBV6-1 with TRBJ1-1; D may be TRBD1 (5 bases). The CDR3 has 18 residues. V dropped 6 bases and J dropped 3 bases, with 26 bases sitting between them. Germline lookup yields CDR1 MNHNS and CDR2 SASEGT. This chain's CDR3 is CASSRPDILGLGDTEAFF. DNA for the CDR3: TGTGCCAGCAGCCGACCTGACATACTTGGATTGGGGGACACTGAAGCTTTCTTT.

This clonotype appeared many times. The chain uses TRBV7-9 and TRBJ1-6; D is unclear. The V end lost 2 bases, the J end lost 6 bases, and 11 bases lay between the germline ends. Germline CDR1 SEHNR, CDR2 FQNEAQ (reference sequence). CDR3 size: 15 residues. For the CDR3, the DNA is TGTGCCAGCAGCTTACGGGCAGGCAGTAATTCACCCCTCCACTTT. Amino acids: CASSLRAGSNSPLHF.